The 20 T cell receptor beta chains below were found in one sample sequenced in a study of T cells in lung cancer brain metastases. Sequencing used immunoSEQ multiplex PCR; TCRdb keeps in-frame clones, though not all of them. The table records fewer than 5,500 clones, nearly 90% of them present only once. Source material: tumor tissue from the primary lung tumor. The source is a woman aged 50 to 60 with non-small cell lung cancer.

The chain joins TRBV4-1 to TRBJ2-3; 14 bases line up with TRBD2. CDR1 is MGHRA and CDR2 is YSYEKL in the germline V gene. J was trimmed by 10 bases and V by 0 bases; bases with no gene match: 6. This CDR3 spans 16 amino acids. CDR3 sequence reads: CASSQEVGTSGSAQYF. Here the CDR3 DNA reads TGCGCCAGCAGCCAAGAGGTGGGGACTAGCGGGAGTGCGCAGTATTTT.

In DNA, the CDR3 is TGTGCCAGCAGCTTAATGACTTCAGGGGGCAAAAACATTCAGTACTTC. Translation gives CASSLMTSGGKNIQYF. This chain connects TRBV7-9 to TRBJ2-4; the match to TRBD1 covers 7 bases. Trimming cost V 2 bases and J 3 bases; bases outside gene matches: 7. CDR3 length: 16 amino acids. The germline V gene has CDR1 SEHNR and CDR2 FQNEAQ (reference sequence).

V and J are TRBV14 and TRBJ1-1; 8 nucleotides align to TRBD1. CDR3 length: 14 amino acids. After removal of 3 bases from V and 4 bases from J, the junction contained 4 bases not matched to a gene. Germline CDR1 is SGHDN and CDR2 is FVKESK. The CDR3 sequence: CASSHGQGVTEAFF. Written as DNA, the CDR3 is TGTGCCAGCAGCCACGGACAGGGCGTCACTGAAGCTTTCTTT.

This clone was seen more than once but under ten times. The rearrangement uses TRBV7-3 and TRBJ2-1, with 9 nucleotides matching TRBD2. The CDR3 sequence is 17 residues long. V was pared by 2 bases and J by 5 bases, with 10 bases of the junction left unmatched. Germline CDR1 reads SGHTA; CDR2 reads FQGTGA. DNA of the CDR3: TGTGCCAGCAGCTTATTTCCGCTAGCGGGAAGTAACAATGAGCAGTTCTTC. It is translated as CASSLFPLAGSNNEQFF.

The chain joins TRBV27 to TRBJ2-2; D perhaps matches TRBD1 (6 bases). V lost 5 bases and J 6 bases, leaving 19 bases between the germline ends. Germline V lookup: CDR1 MNHEY, CDR2 SMNVEV (reference sequence). This CDR3 has 16 amino acids. The CDR3 coding sequence is TGTGCCAGCAGTAGCCAACAGGGTTTAGCAGCCGGGGAGCTGTTTTTT. It codes for CASSSQQGLAAGELFF.

This chain connects TRBV5-1 to TRBJ2-3; D is unclear. The V end lost 4 bases, the J end lost 5 bases, and 11 bases lay between the germline ends. This CDR3 spans 13 amino acids. Germline V lookup: CDR1 SGHRS, CDR2 YFSETQ. CDR3 sequence: CASSPDSGDTQYF. The CDR3 nucleotides read TGCGCCAGCAGCCCCGATTCGGGAGATACGCAGTATTTT.

The CDR3 DNA follows: TGTGCCTGGAGTGTCCGCCGGCCCAGGGGCACTGAAGCTTTCTTT. Protein: CAWSVRRPRGTEAFF. V is TRBV30 and J is TRBJ1-1; D is possibly TRBD1 (6 bases). Germline V gene data show CDR1 as GTSNPN and CDR2 as SVGIG (reference sequence). The CDR3 is 15 residues long. V was clipped by 0 bases and J by 4 bases, with 15 bases between them.

This chain connects TRBV5-6 to TRBJ1-1; D remains ambiguous. Per germline, CDR1 SGHDT and CDR2 YYEEEE. The ends were cut back, 0 bases at V and 6 bases at J, with 9 bases in the middle. This CDR3 spans 13 amino acids. The CDR3 region is CASSLDLLSEAFF. CDR3 coding DNA: TGTGCCAGCAGCTTGGATCTGCTCTCTGAAGCTTTCTTT.

The gene calls are TRBV7-9 and TRBJ2-1; 9 positions match TRBD2. CDR3 size: 18 residues. V gave up 5 bases and J gave up 9 bases; unmatched junction bases: 20. CDR1 is SEHNR, CDR2 FQNEAQ, per germline (reference sequence). The CDR3 bases are TGTGCCAGCAGCCCTCCCCGAATAGCGGGAGAAAGACTTGGTGAGCAGTTCTTC. This sequence encodes CASSPPRIAGERLGEQFF.

The V gene is TRBV7-2, the J gene TRBJ1-5; 9 nucleotides agree with TRBD1. Germline V gives CDR1 SGHTA, CDR2 FQGNSA. The trim removed 4 bases at V and 1 base at J, leaving 2 bases unmatched. CDR3 length: 15 residues. The CDR3 sequence: CASSSDRGSNQPQHF. CDR3 sequence (DNA): TGTGCCAGCAGCTCCGACAGGGGGAGCAATCAGCCCCAGCATTTT.

The chain links TRBV28 to TRBJ2-1, with 8 bases aligning to TRBD1. V shed 2 bases, J shed 12 bases, and the junction held 3 bases outside the gene matches. From germline, CDR1 is MDHEN and CDR2 SYDVKM. This CDR3 has 12 residues. CDR3 nucleotide sequence: TGTGCCAGCAGTTTAACCGGGACAGGGCAGTTCTTC. It codes for CASSLTGTGQFF.

The rearrangement uses TRBV6-1 and TRBJ1-5, with TRBD1 as a possible D gene (5 bases). The CDR3 is 16 residues long. Germline V gives CDR1 MNHNS, CDR2 SASEGT. V was pared by 3 bases and J by 2 bases, with 14 bases between. The chain's CDR3 is CASSDMDKYGNQPQHF. CDR3 nucleotide sequence: TGTGCCAGCAGTGATATGGACAAGTATGGCAATCAGCCCCAGCATTTT.

The chain combines TRBV5-1 with TRBJ1-1, with D unclear. Germline loops: CDR1 SGHRS, CDR2 YFSETQ. Trimming took off 4 bases at V and 6 bases at J, with 10 bases between the two ends. The CDR3 runs to 12 residues. The DNA for the CDR3 is TGCGCCAGCAGCGGTTCCGGGCCTGAAGCTTTCTTT. Translated, it gives CASSGSGPEAFF.

This clone is large in the sample. CDR3 nucleotides: TGTGCCTGGTGTGCGGGGGGGTACAATGAGCAGTTCTTC. Translating gives CAWCAGGYNEQFF. The chain recombines TRBV30 with TRBJ2-1, with 9 bases fitting TRBD2. This CDR3 has 13 residues. The germline V gene encodes CDR1 GTSNPN and CDR2 SVGIG (reference sequence). Losses at the gene ends were 5 bases for V and 4 bases for J; bases not matched to a gene: 3. Complete variable domain (other parts from reference TRBV30 and TRBJ2-1): SQTIHQWPATLVQPVGSPLSLECTVEGTSNPNLYWYRQAAGRGLQLLFYSVGIGQISSEVPQNLSASRPQDRQFILSSKKLLLSDSGFYLCAWCAGGYNEQFFGPGTRLTVL.

The chain links TRBV10-3 to TRBJ2-1, with D uncertain. Between the trimmed V and J ends, which lost 0 bases and 10 bases, there was a span of 13 bases. The CDR3 length is 14 residues. Per germline, CDR1 ENHRY and CDR2 SYGVKD. The CDR3 DNA follows: TGTGCCATCAGTGAGTCCTTGGATGCGCCCGAGCAGTTCTTC. Encoded protein: CAISESLDAPEQFF.

The chain couples TRBV28 to TRBJ2-7; perhaps D is TRBD1 or TRBD2 (5 bases each). This CDR3 spans 11 amino acids. V was shortened by 2 bases and J by 6 bases, with 5 bases between the two germline ends. Germline V gene data show CDR1 as MDHEN and CDR2 as SYDVKM. CDR3 region: CASSLGTEQYF. CDR3 coding DNA: TGTGCCAGCAGTTTAGGGACCGAGCAGTACTTC.

A remark on this clone: A read error is possible here, since a much larger clone lies one base away. The rearrangement joins TRBV9 to TRBJ2-7; maybe TRBD2 (5 bases). The CDR3 totals 16 residues. Trimming took off 0 bases at V and 2 bases at J, with 15 bases between the two ends. The germline V gene encodes CDR1 SGDLS and CDR2 YYNGEE. The CDR3, as DNA: TGTGCCAGCAGCGTAGACGAGGGCGCTGACGCCTACGAGCAGTACTTC. Amino acid sequence: CASSVDEGADAYEQYF. The variable domain in full, completed from reference TRBV9 and TRBJ2-7, reads DSGVTQTPKHLITATGQRVTLRCSPRSGDLSVYWYQQSLDQGLQFLIQYYNGEERAKGNILERFSAQQFPDLHSELNLSSLELGDSALYFCASSVDEGADAYEQYFGPGTRLTVT.

The CDR3 loop is CASSPGPSSRQNEKLFF. CDR3 nucleotide sequence: TGTGCCAGCAGCCCAGGGCCGTCGTCAAGGCAGAATGAAAAACTGTTTTTT. The chain couples TRBV9 to TRBJ1-4; maybe TRBD1 (5 bases). The CDR3 runs 17 residues. Germline CDR1 and CDR2: SGDLS and YYNGEE. V lost 4 bases and J 5 bases, leaving 21 bases between the germline ends. Based on the CDR3 plus reference TRBV9 and TRBJ1-4, the full variable domain is DSGVTQTPKHLITATGQRVTLRCSPRSGDLSVYWYQQSLDQGLQFLIQYYNGEERAKGNILERFSAQQFPDLHSELNLSSLELGDSALYFCASSPGPSSRQNEKLFFGSGTQLSVL.

The chain is built from TRBV7-7 and TRBJ2-1, with D tentatively TRBD1 or TRBD2 (5 bases each). The CDR3 loop spans 15 amino acids. V was shortened by 6 bases and J by 6 bases, with 18 bases between the two germline ends. The V gene's germline CDR1 is SSHAT and CDR2 FNYEAQ (reference sequence). The CDR3 DNA reads TGTGCCAGCAGTGAGGGGCCGGAGAGGGGCAATGAGCAGTTCTTC. It specifies CASSEGPERGNEQFF.

This clone was counted a few times. The chain uses TRBV5-4 and TRBJ2-6, with D tentatively TRBD2 (5 bases). The V and J ends lost 0 bases and 0 bases respectively, with 10 bases between them. Germline V gives CDR1 SGHNT, CDR2 YYREEE (reference sequence). The CDR3 spans 17 residues. CDR3 residues: CASSLAERPSGANVLTF. In DNA form, the CDR3 reads TGTGCCAGCAGCTTGGCCGAGCGGCCCTCTGGGGCCAACGTCCTGACTTTC.